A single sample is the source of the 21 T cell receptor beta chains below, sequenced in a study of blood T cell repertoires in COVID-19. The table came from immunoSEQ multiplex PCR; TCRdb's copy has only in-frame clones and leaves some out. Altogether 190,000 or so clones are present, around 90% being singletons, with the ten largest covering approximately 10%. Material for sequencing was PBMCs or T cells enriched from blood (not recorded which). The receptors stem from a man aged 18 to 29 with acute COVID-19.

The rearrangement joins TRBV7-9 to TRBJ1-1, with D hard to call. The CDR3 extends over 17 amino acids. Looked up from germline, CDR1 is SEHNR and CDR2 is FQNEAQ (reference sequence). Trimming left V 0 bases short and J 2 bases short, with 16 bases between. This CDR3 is CASSLATAVQHNTEAFF. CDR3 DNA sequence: TGTGCCAGCAGCTTAGCCACAGCAGTCCAACACAACACTGAAGCTTTCTTT.

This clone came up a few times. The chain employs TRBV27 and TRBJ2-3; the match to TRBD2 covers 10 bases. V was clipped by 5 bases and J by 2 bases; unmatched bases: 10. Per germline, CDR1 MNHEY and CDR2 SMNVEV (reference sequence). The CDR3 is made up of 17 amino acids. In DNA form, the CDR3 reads TGTGCCAGCAGTCCCGGACTAGCGGACCCCTACACAGATACGCAGTATTTT. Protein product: CASSPGLADPYTDTQYF.

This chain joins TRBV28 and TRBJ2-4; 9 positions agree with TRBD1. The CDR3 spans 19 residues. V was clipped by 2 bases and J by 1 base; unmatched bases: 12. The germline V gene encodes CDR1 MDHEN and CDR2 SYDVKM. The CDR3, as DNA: TGTGCCAGCAGTTTAAAATTAGGGACAGGGCTCTCCGCCAAAAACATTCAGTACTTC. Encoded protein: CASSLKLGTGLSAKNIQYF.

This CDR3 is CASSHRLAGRTGELFF. CDR3 coding DNA: TGTGCCAGCAGCCATAGGCTAGCGGGACGGACCGGGGAGCTGTTTTTT. The genes are TRBV4-2 and TRBJ2-2; 9 positions agree with TRBD2. Trimming at V came to 3 bases and at J to 5 bases, leaving 7 bases not matched to a gene. Germline loops: CDR1 LGHNA, CDR2 YNFKEQ. CDR3 length: 16 amino acids.

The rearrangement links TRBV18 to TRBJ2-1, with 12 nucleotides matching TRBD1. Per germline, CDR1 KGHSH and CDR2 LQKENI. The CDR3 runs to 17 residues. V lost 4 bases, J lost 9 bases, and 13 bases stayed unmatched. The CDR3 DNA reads TGTGCCAGCTCACGTAACTCCGGGACAGGGGGCATCGGTGAGCAGTTCTTC. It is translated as CASSRNSGTGGIGEQFF.

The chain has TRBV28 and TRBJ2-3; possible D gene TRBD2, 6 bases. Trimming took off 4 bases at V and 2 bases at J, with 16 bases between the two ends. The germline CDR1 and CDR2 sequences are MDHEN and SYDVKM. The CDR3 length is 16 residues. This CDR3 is CASSSRDFNPTDTQYF. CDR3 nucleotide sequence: TGTGCCAGCAGTTCCCGGGACTTCAACCCCACAGATACGCAGTATTTT.

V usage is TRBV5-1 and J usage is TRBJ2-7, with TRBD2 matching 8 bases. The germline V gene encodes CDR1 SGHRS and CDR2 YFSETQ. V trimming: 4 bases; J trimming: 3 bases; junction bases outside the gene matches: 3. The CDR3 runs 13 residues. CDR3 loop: CASSEGTSYEQYF. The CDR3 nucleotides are TGCGCCAGCAGCGAGGGGACTAGCTACGAGCAGTACTTC. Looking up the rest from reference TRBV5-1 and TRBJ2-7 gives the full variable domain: KAGVTQTPRYLIKTRGQQVTLSCSPISGHRSVSWYQQTPGQGLQFLFEYFSETQRNKGNFPGRFSGRQFSNSRSEMNVSTLELGDSALYLCASSEGTSYEQYFGPGTRLTVT.

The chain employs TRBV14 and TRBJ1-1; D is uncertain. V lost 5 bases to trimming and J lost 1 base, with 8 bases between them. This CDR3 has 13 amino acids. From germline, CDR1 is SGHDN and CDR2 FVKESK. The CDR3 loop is CASSKGRNTEAFF. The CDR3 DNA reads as TGTGCCAGCAGCAAAGGGAGGAACACTGAAGCTTTCTTT.

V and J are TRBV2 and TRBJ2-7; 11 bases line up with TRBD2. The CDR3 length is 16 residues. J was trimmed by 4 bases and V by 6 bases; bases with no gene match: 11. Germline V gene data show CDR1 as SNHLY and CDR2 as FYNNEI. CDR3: CASRTVTSGAGYEQYF. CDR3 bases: TGTGCCAGCAGGACCGTGACTAGCGGGGCAGGATACGAGCAGTACTTC.

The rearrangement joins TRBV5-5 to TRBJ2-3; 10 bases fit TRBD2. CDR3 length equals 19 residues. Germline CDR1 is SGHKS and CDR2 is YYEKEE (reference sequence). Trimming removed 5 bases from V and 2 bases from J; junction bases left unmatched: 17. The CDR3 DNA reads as TGTGCCAGCAGTCCTAAGGGATCTAGCGGGAGTTCCGTCACAGATACGCAGTATTTT. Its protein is CASSPKGSSGSSVTDTQYF.

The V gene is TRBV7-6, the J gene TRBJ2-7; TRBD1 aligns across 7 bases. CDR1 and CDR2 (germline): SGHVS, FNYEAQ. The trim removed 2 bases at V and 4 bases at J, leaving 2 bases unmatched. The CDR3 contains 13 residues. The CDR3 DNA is TGTGCCAGCAGCTTAAGCAGGGGGTACGAGCAGTACTTC. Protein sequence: CASSLSRGYEQYF.

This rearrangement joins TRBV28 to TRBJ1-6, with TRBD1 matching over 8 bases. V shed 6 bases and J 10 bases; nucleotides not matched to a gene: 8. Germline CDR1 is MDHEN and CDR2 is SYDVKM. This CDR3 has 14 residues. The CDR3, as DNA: TGTGCCAGCAGCCCTGGACAGGGCGAGTCACCCCTCCACTTT. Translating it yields CASSPGQGESPLHF.

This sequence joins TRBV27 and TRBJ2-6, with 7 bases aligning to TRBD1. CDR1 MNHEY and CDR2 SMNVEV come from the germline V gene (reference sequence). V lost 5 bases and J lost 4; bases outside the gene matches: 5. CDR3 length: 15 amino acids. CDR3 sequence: CASSNGTAGANVLTF. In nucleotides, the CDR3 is TGTGCCAGCAGTAACGGGACAGCAGGGGCCAACGTCCTGACTTTC.

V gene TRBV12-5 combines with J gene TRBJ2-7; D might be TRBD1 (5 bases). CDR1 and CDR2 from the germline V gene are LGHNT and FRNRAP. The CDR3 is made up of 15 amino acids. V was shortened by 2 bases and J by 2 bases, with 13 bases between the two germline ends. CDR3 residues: CASGLPQGLTYEQYF. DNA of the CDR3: TGTGCTAGTGGTTTGCCCCAGGGCCTCACCTACGAGCAGTACTTC.

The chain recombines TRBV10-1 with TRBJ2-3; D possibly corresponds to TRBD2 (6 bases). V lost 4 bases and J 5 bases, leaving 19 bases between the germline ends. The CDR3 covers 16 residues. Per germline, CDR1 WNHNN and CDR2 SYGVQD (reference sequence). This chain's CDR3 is CASSGQSPGVRDTQYF. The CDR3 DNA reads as TGCGCCAGCAGTGGTCAAAGCCCGGGGGTGAGAGATACGCAGTATTTT.

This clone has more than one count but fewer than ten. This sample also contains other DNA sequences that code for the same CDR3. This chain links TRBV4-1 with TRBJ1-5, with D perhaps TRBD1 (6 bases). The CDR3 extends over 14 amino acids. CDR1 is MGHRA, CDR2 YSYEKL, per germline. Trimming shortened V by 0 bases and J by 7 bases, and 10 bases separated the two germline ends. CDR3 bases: TGCGCCAGCAGCCAAGAACAGGGTAGGCAGCCCCAGCATTTT. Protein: CASSQEQGRQPQHF.

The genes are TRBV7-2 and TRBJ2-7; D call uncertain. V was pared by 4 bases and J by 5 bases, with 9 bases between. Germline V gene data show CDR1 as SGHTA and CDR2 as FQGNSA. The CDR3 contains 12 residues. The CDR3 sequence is CASSSSRDEQYF. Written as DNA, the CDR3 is TGTGCCAGCAGCTCCTCTAGAGACGAGCAGTACTTC.

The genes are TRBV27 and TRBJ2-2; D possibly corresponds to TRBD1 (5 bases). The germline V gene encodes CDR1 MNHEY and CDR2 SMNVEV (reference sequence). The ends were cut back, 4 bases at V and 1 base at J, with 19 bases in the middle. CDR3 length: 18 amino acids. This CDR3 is CASSSFLRTRGNTGELFF. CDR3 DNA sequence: TGTGCCAGCAGTTCGTTTTTACGGACAAGGGGGAACACCGGGGAGCTGTTTTTT.

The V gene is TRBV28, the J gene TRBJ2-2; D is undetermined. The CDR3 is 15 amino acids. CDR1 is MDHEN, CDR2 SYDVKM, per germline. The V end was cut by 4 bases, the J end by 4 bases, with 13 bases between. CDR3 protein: CASSSPQSSTGELFF. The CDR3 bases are TGTGCCAGCAGTTCCCCCCAATCGAGCACCGGGGAGCTGTTTTTT.

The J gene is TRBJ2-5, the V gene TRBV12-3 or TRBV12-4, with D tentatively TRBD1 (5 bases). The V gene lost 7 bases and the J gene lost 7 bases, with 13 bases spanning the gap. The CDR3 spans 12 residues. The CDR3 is CASTPDSLTQYF. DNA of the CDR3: TGTGCCAGCACCCCCGACAGCCTGACCCAGTACTTC.

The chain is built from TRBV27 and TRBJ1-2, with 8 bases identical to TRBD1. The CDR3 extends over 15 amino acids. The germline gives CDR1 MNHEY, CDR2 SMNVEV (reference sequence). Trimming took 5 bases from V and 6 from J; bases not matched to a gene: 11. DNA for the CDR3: TGTGCCAGCAGTCCGTACATCCAGGGGGCGCATGGCTACACCTTC. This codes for CASSPYIQGAHGYTF.